This entry features one TCR beta chain sequence. The antigen remains undetermined. The data were obtained in a study of beta chain features in type 1 diabetes. Findings of the study overall: For type 1 diabetes patients, VDJ junctions showed fewer insertions and more deletions. All four CD4+ subsets of Type 1 diabetes patients contained TCRB CDR3s that were moderately but significantly shorter.

Isolated RNA was reverse transcribed in full, so expressed TCRB transcripts were sequenced. The read count averaged about 3.3 million across naive, central memory and regulatory T cell samples. The assay was immunoSEQ multiplex PCR, and TCRdb's table has in-frame clones only and misses some. The sample contains under 850,000 clones, around 15% of which appear only once. The CDR3 totals 12 residues. The germline V and J ends were trimmed by 6 bases and 0 bases, with 4 bases remaining between them. Germline assignment: CDR1 MNHNY and CDR2 SVGAGI (reference sequence). This chain uses TRBV6-6 with TRBJ2-3; D not certain. This clonotype was obtained from a young man with type 1 diabetes. Sequencing used naive CD4+ T cells from blood. The CDR3 spells CASSQSTDTQYF. The CDR3 nucleotides are TGTGCCAGCAGCCAAAGCACAGATACGCAGTATTTT.